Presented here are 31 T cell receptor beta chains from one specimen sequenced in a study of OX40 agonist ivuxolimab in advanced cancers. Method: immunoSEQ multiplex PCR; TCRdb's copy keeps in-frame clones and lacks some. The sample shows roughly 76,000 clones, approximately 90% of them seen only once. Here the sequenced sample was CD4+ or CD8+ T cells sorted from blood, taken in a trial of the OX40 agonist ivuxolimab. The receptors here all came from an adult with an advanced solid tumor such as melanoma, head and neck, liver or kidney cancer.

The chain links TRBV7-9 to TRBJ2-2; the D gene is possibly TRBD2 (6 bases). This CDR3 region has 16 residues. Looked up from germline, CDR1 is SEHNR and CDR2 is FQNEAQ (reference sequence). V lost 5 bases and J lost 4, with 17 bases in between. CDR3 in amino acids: CASSPPSGFGTGELFF. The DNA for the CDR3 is TGTGCCAGCAGCCCACCAAGCGGGTTTGGCACCGGGGAGCTGTTTTTT.

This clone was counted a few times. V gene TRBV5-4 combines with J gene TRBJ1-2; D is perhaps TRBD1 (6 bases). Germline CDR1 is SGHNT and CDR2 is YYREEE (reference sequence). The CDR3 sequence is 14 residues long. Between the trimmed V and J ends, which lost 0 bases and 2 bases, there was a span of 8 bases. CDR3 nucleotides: TGTGCCAGCAGCTTGGAACAGGGAAACTATGGCTACACCTTC. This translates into CASSLEQGNYGYTF. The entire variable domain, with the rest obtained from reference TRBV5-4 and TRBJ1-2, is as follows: ETGVTQSPTHLIKTRGQQVTLRCSSQSGHNTVSWYQQALGQGPQFIFQYYREEENGRGNFPPRFSGLQFPNYSSELNVNALELDDSALYLCASSLEQGNYGYTFGSGTRLTVV.

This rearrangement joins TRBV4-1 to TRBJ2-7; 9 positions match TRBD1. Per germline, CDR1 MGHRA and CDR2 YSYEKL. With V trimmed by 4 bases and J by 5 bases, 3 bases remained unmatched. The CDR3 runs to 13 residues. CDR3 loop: CASSLTGGHEQYF. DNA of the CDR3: TGCGCCAGCAGCCTAACAGGGGGCCACGAGCAGTACTTC.

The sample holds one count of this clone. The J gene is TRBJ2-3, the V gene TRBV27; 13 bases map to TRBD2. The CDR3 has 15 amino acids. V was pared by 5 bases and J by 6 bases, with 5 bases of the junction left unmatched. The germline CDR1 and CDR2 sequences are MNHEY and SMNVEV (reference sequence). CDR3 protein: CASSPLAGGADTQYF. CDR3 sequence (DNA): TGTGCCAGCAGTCCACTAGCGGGGGGGGCGGATACGCAGTATTTT.

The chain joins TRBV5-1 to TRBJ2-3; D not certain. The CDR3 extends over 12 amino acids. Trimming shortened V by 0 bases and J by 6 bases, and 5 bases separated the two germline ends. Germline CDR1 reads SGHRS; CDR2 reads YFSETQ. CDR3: CASSLGADTQYF. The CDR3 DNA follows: TGCGCCAGCAGCTTGGGTGCGGATACGCAGTATTTT.

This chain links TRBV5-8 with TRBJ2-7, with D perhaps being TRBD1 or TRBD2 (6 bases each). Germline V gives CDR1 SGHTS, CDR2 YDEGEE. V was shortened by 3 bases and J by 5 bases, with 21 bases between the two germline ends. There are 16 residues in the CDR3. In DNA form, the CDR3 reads TGTGCCAGCAGCTCCCTTCCCCGGGGGCGCGGTGACGAGCAGTACTTC. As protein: CASSSLPRGRGDEQYF.

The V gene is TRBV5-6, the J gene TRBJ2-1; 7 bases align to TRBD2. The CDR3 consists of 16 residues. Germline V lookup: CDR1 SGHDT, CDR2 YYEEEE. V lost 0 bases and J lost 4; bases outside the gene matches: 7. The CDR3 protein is CASSLAVRGYYNEQFF. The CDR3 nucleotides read TGTGCCAGCAGCTTGGCGGTGCGGGGGTATTACAATGAGCAGTTCTTC.

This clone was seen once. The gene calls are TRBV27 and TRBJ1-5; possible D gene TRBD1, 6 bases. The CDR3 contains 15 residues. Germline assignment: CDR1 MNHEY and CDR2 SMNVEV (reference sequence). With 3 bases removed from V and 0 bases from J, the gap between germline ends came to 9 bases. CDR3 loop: CASSFTGISNQPQHF. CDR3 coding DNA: TGTGCCAGCAGTTTTACAGGGATTAGCAATCAGCCCCAGCATTTT.

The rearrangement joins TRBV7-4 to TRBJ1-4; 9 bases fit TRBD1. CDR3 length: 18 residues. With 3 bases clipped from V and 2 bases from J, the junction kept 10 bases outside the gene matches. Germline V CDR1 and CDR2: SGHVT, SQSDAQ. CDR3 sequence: CASSFYRGRGGTNEKLFF. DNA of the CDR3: TGTGCCAGCAGCTTCTACAGGGGGCGAGGTGGGACTAATGAAAAACTGTTTTTT.

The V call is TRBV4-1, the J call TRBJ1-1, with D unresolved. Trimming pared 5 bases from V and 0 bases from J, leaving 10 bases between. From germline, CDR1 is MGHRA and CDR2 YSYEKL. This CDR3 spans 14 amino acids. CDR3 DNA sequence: TGCGCCAGCAGCTCCCAGACACTGAACACTGAAGCTTTCTTT. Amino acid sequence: CASSSQTLNTEAFF.

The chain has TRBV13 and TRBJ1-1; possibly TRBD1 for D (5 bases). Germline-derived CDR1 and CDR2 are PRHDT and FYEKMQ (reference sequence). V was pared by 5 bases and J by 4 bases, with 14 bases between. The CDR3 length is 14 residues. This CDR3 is CASSAGTWGTEAFF. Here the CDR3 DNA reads TGTGCCAGCAGCGCGGGGACCTGGGGCACTGAAGCTTTCTTT. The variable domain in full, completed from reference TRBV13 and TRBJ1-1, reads AAGVIQSPRHLIKEKRETATLKCYPIPRHDTVYWYQQGPGQDPQFLISFYEKMQSDKGSIPDRFSAQQFSDYHSELNMSSLELGDSALYFCASSAGTWGTEAFFGQGTRLTVV.

CDR3 residues: CASSPHSGANEKLFF. The CDR3 region has the DNA TGCGCCAGCAGCCCCCATTCAGGAGCTAATGAAAAACTGTTTTTT. The J gene is TRBJ1-4, the V gene TRBV5-1; D ambiguous. This CDR3 is built from 15 residues. V was cut by 4 bases and J by 3 bases, with 13 bases left in between. In germline, CDR1 is SGHRS, CDR2 YFSETQ.

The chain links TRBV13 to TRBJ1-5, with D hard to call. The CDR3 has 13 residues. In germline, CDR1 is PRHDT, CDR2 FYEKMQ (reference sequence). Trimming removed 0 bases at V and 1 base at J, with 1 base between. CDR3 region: CASSLGSNQPQHF. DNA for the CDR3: TGTGCCAGCAGCTTAGGCAGCAATCAGCCCCAGCATTTT.

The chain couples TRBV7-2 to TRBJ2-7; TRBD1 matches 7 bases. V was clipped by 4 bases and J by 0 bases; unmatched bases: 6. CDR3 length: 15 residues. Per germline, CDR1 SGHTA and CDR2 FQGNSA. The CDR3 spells CASSSAYRGSYEQYF. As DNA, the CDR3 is TGTGCCAGCAGCTCGGCGTACAGGGGCTCCTACGAGCAGTACTTC.

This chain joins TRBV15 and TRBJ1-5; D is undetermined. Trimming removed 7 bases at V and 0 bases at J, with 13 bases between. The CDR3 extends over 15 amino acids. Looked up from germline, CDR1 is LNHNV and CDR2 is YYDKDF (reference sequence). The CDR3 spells CATNSASDSNQPQHF. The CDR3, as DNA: TGTGCCACCAACAGCGCCTCCGATAGCAATCAGCCCCAGCATTTT.

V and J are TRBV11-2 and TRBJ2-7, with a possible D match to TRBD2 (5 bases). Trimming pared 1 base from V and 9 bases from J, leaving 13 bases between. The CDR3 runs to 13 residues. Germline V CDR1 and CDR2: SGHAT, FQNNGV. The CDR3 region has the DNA TGTGCCAGCAGCTTAGTTCCGGGATCGTGGCAGTACTTC. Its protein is CASSLVPGSWQYF.

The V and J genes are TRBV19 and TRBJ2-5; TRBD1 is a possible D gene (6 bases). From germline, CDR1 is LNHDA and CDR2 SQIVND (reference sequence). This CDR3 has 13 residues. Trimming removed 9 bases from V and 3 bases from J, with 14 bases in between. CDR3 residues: CASPRGFKETQYF. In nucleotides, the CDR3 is TGTGCCAGCCCCAGGGGCTTTAAAGAGACCCAGTACTTC.

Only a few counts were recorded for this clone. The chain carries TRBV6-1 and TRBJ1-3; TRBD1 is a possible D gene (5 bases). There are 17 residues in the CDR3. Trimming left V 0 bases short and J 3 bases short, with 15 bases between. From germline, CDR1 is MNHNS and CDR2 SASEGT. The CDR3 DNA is TGTGCCAGCAGTGAAGCCGCACAGGCTACTAATGGAAACACCATATATTTT. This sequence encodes CASSEAAQATNGNTIYF.

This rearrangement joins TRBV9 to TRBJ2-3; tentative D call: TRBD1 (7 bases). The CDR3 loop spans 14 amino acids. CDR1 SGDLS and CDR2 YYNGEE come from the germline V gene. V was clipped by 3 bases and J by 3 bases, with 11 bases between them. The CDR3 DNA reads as TGTGCCAGCAGCGCCCAGGGGGGTACAGATACGCAGTATTTT. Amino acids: CASSAQGGTDTQYF.

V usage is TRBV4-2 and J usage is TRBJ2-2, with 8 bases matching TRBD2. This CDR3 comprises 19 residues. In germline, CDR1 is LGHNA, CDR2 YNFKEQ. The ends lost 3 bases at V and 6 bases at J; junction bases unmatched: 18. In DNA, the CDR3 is TGTGCCAGCAGCCACGCCGGGACTAGTTCCTGGGGGAGGGCCGGGGAGCTGTTTTTT. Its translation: CASSHAGTSSWGRAGELFF.

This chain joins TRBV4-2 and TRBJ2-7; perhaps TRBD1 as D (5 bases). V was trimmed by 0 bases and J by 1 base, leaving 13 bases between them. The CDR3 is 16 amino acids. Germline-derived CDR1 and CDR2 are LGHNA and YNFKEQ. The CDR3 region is CASSQDRDSESYEQYF. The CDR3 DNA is TGTGCCAGCAGCCAAGATCGAGACAGCGAATCCTACGAGCAGTACTTC.

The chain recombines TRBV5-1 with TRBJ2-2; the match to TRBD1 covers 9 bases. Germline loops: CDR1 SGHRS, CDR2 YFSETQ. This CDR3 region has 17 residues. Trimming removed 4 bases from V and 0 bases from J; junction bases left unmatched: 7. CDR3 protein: CASSPWGTGSNTGELFF. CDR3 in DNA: TGCGCCAGCAGCCCGTGGGGGACAGGGTCGAACACCGGGGAGCTGTTTTTT.

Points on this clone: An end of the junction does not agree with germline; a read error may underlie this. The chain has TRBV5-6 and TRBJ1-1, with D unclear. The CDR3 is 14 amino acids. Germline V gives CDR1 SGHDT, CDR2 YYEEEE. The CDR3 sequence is CASSFVTMNAEAFF. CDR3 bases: TGTGCCAGCAGCTTTGTGACAATGAACGCTGAAGCTTTCTTT.

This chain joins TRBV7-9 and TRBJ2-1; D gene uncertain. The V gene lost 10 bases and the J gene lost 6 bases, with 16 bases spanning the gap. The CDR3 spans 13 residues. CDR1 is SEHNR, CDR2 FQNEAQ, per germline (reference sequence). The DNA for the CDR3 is TGTGCCACCCGACGACCGATGGGCAATGAGCAGTTCTTC. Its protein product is CATRRPMGNEQFF.

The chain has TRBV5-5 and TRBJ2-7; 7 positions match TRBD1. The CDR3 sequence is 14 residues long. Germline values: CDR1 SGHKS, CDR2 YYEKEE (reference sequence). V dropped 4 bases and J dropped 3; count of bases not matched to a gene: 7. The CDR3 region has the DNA TGTGCCAGCAGCCCGCACAGGGGTAACTACGAGCAGTACTTC. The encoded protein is CASSPHRGNYEQYF.

CDR3 bases: TGTGCCAGCAGTGAAGCGTGGACAGGGGCCGGCACAGATACGCAGTATTTT. Amino acid sequence: CASSEAWTGAGTDTQYF. V usage is TRBV6-1 and J usage is TRBJ2-3, with 9 bases fitting TRBD1. After removal of 0 bases from V and 1 base from J, the junction contained 5 bases not matched to a gene. CDR3 length: 17 residues. Looked up from germline, CDR1 is MNHNS and CDR2 is SASEGT.

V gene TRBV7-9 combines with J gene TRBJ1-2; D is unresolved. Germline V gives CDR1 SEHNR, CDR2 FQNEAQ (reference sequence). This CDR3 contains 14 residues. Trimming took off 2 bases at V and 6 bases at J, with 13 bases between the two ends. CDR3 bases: TGTGCCAGCAGCTTAAGGGAGGGCTTGGATGGCTACACCTTC. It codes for CASSLREGLDGYTF.

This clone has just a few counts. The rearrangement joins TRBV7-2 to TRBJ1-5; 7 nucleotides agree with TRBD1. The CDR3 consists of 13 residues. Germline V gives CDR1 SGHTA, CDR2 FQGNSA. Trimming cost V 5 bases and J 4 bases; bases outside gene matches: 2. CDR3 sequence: CASSARGNQPQHF. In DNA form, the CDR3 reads TGTGCCAGCAGCGCCAGGGGGAATCAGCCCCAGCATTTT.

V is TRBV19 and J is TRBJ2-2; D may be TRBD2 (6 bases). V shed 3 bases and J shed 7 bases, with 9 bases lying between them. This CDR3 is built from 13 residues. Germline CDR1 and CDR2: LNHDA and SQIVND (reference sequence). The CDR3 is CASSIPGGGELFF. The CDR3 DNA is TGTGCCAGTAGTATCCCCGGGGGCGGGGAGCTGTTTTTT.

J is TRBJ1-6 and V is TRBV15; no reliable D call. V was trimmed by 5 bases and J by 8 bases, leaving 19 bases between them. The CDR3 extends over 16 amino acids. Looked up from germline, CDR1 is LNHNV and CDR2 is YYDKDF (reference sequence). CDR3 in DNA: TGTGCCACCAGCGGGGAAAAGGCCTTAGGTGATTCACCCCTCCACTTT. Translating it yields CATSGEKALGDSPLHF.

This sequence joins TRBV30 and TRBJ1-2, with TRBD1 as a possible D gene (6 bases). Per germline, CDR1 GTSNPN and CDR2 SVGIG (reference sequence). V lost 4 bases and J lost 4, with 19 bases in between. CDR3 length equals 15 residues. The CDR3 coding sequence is TGTGCCTGGATGCGGAGCCCAGGGGAAATCTATGGCTACACCTTC. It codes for CAWMRSPGEIYGYTF.